The 32 T cell receptor beta chains below come from one sample, sequenced in a study of spatial heterogeneity in lung cancer. The time point here: blood at routine non-recurrence follow-up after resection. TCRdb passed the 5' RACE reads through MiXCR, listing each CDR3 protein once. The data contain about 94,000 distinct CDR3 sequences, 15% to 20% of them singletons. This specimen was PBMCs, taken at follow-up. Receptors originate from a male donor with early-stage non-small cell lung cancer.

This clonotype was seen a single time. A much larger clone lies a single base off, so this may be a read error. The rearrangement links TRBV20-1 to TRBJ2-7, with 7 bases that match TRBD1. The germline V gene has CDR1 DFQATT and CDR2 SNEGSKA (reference sequence). The CDR3 loop spans 13 amino acids. As DNA, the CDR3 is TGCAGTACTAGAGCCTTACAGGGGAACGAGCAGTACGTC. Its translation: CSTRALQGNEQYV.

This clonotype was found a few times. The V gene is TRBV3-1, the J gene TRBJ1-2; possible D gene TRBD1, 5 bases. There are 14 residues in the CDR3. V shed 1 base and J shed 4 bases, with 10 bases lying between them. The germline gives CDR1 LGHDT, CDR2 YNNKEL (reference sequence). CDR3 bases: TGTGCCAGCAGCCAAGCGGGACCGAGCTATGGCTACACCTTC. It encodes CASSQAGPSYGYTF.

This clonotype has a handful of counts. The chain carries TRBV10-3 and TRBJ1-5; D gene unclear. The CDR3 length is 13 residues. CDR1 is ENHRY, CDR2 SYGVKD, per germline. The V gene lost 2 bases and the J gene lost 7 bases, with 9 bases spanning the gap. The CDR3 coding sequence is TGTGCCATCAGTGAGGGAGGGCACCAGCCCCAGCATTTT. As protein: CAISEGGHQPQHF.

This clonotype was found a few times. This rearrangement joins TRBV29-1 to TRBJ2-1; D gene unclear. CDR3 length: 14 amino acids. V shed 1 base and J shed 4 bases, with 11 bases lying between them. The germline gives CDR1 SQVTM, CDR2 ANQGSEA. CDR3 coding DNA: TGCAGCGTTGAAGGGGCGTGGGGATACAATGAGCAGTTCTTC. It encodes CSVEGAWGYNEQFF.

This clonotype was recorded many times. The CDR3 DNA sequence: TGTGCCAGCAGTCTCGGGGGCAGGGGAATGAGCAATCAGCCCCAGCATTTT. It encodes CASSLGGRGMSNQPQHF. The chain uses TRBV12-3 or TRBV12-4 and TRBJ1-5, with D tentatively TRBD1 (6 bases). There are 17 residues in the CDR3. Between the trimmed V and J ends, which lost 5 bases and 1 base, there was a span of 18 bases.

A few counts support this clonotype. In DNA form, the CDR3 reads TGTGCCAGCAGCTTAGGCCCCAGGGGTCCAGCCACCCGTGAAGCTTTCTTT. Translation gives CASSLGPRGPATREAFF. The gene calls are TRBV7-9 and TRBJ1-1, with D maybe TRBD1 (6 bases). Trimming cost V 1 base and J 7 bases, with 22 bases left between them. CDR1 is SEHNR and CDR2 is FQNEAQ in the germline V gene (reference sequence). CDR3 length equals 17 residues.

This clonotype has ten or more counts. The chain joins TRBV18 to TRBJ1-2, with TRBD1 matching over 7 bases. The V segment lost 3 bases and the J segment 7 bases; nucleotides outside the gene matches: 5. This CDR3 is 13 amino acids long. The V gene's germline CDR1 is KGHSH and CDR2 LQKENI. CDR3 bases: TGTGCCAGCTCACCCGCGGAGGGGGCTGGCTACACCTTC. Its protein product is CASSPAEGAGYTF.

The genes are TRBV7-8 and TRBJ2-4; D unresolved. Germline CDR1 SGHVS, CDR2 FQNEAQ. CDR3 length equals 19 residues. Trimming pared 1 base from V and 3 bases from J, leaving 22 bases between. The CDR3 sequence is CASSLGAVGQVRSKNIQYF. The CDR3 region has the DNA TGTGCCAGCAGCTTAGGGGCGGTTGGGCAAGTTCGTAGCAAAAACATTCAGTACTTC. Full variable domain (outside the CDR3, taken from reference TRBV7-8 and TRBJ2-4): GAGVSQSPRYKVAKRGQDVALRCDPISGHVSLFWYQQALGQGPEFLTYFQNEAQLDKSGLPSDRFFAERPEGSVSTLKIQRTQQEDSAVYLCASSLGAVGQVRSKNIQYFGAGTRLSVL.

This clonotype was seen only a few times. This chain connects TRBV6-5 to TRBJ2-1, with TRBD2 matching over 11 bases. After removal of 4 bases from V and 5 bases from J, the junction contained 7 bases not matched to a gene. Germline V gene data show CDR1 as MNHEY and CDR2 as SVGAGI. This CDR3 is 16 amino acids long. CDR3 protein: CASSSHLAGGHNEQFF. The CDR3 DNA reads as TGTGCCAGCAGTTCCCATCTAGCGGGAGGCCACAATGAGCAGTTCTTC.

CDR3 in amino acids: CASSPVKNTEAFF. In DNA, the CDR3 is TGTGCCAGCAGCCCCGTCAAGAACACTGAAGCTTTCTTT. The chain links TRBV28 to TRBJ1-1, with D uncertain. CDR1 MDHEN and CDR2 SYDVKM come from the germline V gene. Trimming took 6 bases from V and 1 from J, leaving 9 bases between them. This CDR3 has 13 amino acids.

This clonotype was seen more than once but under ten times. The rearrangement links TRBV9 to TRBJ1-2; D gene unclear. The CDR3 totals 13 residues. Looked up from germline, CDR1 is SGDLS and CDR2 is YYNGEE. Trimming left V 3 bases short and J 2 bases short, with 8 bases between. The CDR3 nucleotides are TGTGCCAGCAGCGAAACAGTGAACTATGGCTACACCTTC. Protein: CASSETVNYGYTF. Combining the CDR3 with reference TRBV9 and TRBJ1-2 gives the whole variable domain DSGVTQTPKHLITATGQRVTLRCSPRSGDLSVYWYQQSLDQGLQFLIQYYNGEERAKGNILERFSAQQFPDLHSELNLSSLELGDSALYFCASSETVNYGYTFGSGTRLTVV.

The V call is TRBV30, the J call TRBJ1-1; 8 bases match TRBD1. This CDR3 has 15 amino acids. V dropped 3 bases and J dropped 0; count of bases not matched to a gene: 6. Per the germline V gene, CDR1 is GTSNPN and CDR2 is SVGIG (reference sequence). CDR3 in DNA: TGTGCCTGGAGCGAAGGACAGGGAATGAACACTGAAGCTTTCTTT. It yields the protein CAWSEGQGMNTEAFF.

This clonotype was counted between two and nine times. The V and J genes are TRBV12-3 or TRBV12-4 and TRBJ1-1; D gene ambiguous. There are 11 residues in the CDR3. With 1 base removed from V and 7 bases from J, the gap between germline ends came to 4 bases. The DNA for the CDR3 is TGTGCCAGCAGTTTAGGGGGTGAAGCTTTCTTT. Amino acids: CASSLGGEAFF.

This clonotype was found once. The chain uses TRBV6-6 and TRBJ2-1; D might be TRBD2 (5 bases). Trimming stripped 9 bases from V and 0 bases from J, with 15 bases between. Per germline, CDR1 MNHNY and CDR2 SVGAGI (reference sequence). The CDR3 runs to 15 residues. The CDR3 nucleotides are TGTGCCAGAAGTCCCGCCCGGGGCTCCTACAATGAGCAGTTCTTC. It specifies CARSPARGSYNEQFF.

In this sample, this clonotype turned up a few times. The V and J genes are TRBV5-1 and TRBJ2-5, with 10 positions matching TRBD1. After removal of 2 bases from V and 4 bases from J, the junction contained 5 bases not matched to a gene. This CDR3 has 15 residues. Germline V gene lookup returns CDR1 SGHRS and CDR2 YFSETQ. In DNA, the CDR3 is TGCGCCAGCAGCTTTGGACAGGGGGGACGAGAGACCCAGTACTTC. Its protein product is CASSFGQGGRETQYF.

The chain recombines TRBV11-2 with TRBJ2-1, with D perhaps TRBD2 (6 bases). The CDR3 runs 19 residues. Per the germline V gene, CDR1 is SGHAT and CDR2 is FQNNGV. V was cut by 6 bases and J by 0 bases, with 24 bases left in between. The chain's CDR3 is CASSHLSTRGRSSYNEQFF. CDR3 nucleotide sequence: TGTGCCAGCAGTCATCTATCGACTAGAGGAAGGAGCTCCTACAATGAGCAGTTCTTC.

This clonotype was recorded a few times. The rearrangement uses TRBV19 and TRBJ1-5; D might be TRBD1 (6 bases). The ends were cut back, 2 bases at V and 7 bases at J, with 9 bases in the middle. This CDR3 is built from 13 residues. The germline CDR1 and CDR2 sequences are LNHDA and SQIVND (reference sequence). The CDR3 spells CASSISGAQPQHF. The CDR3 DNA reads as TGTGCCAGTAGTATATCGGGGGCCCAGCCCCAGCATTTT.

The chain links TRBV20-1 to TRBJ2-5, with unresolved D. Between the trimmed V and J ends, which lost 3 bases and 4 bases, there was a span of 9 bases. The CDR3 length is 12 residues. Germline V lookup: CDR1 DFQATT, CDR2 SNEGSKA (reference sequence). The CDR3 coding sequence is TGCAGTGCTAGGGAAGTCGGAGAGACCCAGTACTTC. This gives the protein CSAREVGETQYF.

There are a few counts of this clonotype. The rearrangement uses TRBV7-6 and TRBJ2-5, with D unclear. Trimming removed 4 bases from V and 1 base from J, with 7 bases in between. The CDR3 spans 13 residues. Germline lookup yields CDR1 SGHVS and CDR2 FNYEAQ. This CDR3 is CASSSALQETQYF. The CDR3, as DNA: TGTGCCAGCAGCTCCGCGCTCCAAGAGACCCAGTACTTC.

CDR3 loop: CASSQGSRDRYFNTEAFF. In nucleotides, the CDR3 is TGCGCCAGCAGCCAAGGTTCCCGGGACAGATATTTTAACACTGAAGCTTTCTTT. The chain carries TRBV4-3 and TRBJ1-1; 7 bases match TRBD1. Losses at the gene ends were 1 base for V and 2 bases for J; bases not matched to a gene: 13. The CDR3 is made up of 18 amino acids. The germline gives CDR1 LGHNA, CDR2 YSLEER.

CDR3: CSARIRGGEKLFF. The CDR3 DNA follows: TGCAGTGCTAGAATCAGGGGTGGTGAAAAACTGTTTTTT. This rearrangement joins TRBV20-1 to TRBJ1-4, with D perhaps matching TRBD1 (6 bases). V was clipped by 2 bases and J by 7 bases, with 11 bases between them. CDR3 size: 13 residues. CDR1 is DFQATT and CDR2 is SNEGSKA in the germline V gene (reference sequence).

V usage is TRBV3-1 and J usage is TRBJ1-1; D remains ambiguous. Germline-derived CDR1 and CDR2 are LGHDT and YNNKEL (reference sequence). Trimming cost V 1 base and J 8 bases, with 8 bases left between them. The CDR3 covers 12 residues. The CDR3 coding sequence is TGTGCCAGCAGCCAAGCCGGCAACGAAGCTTTCTTT. As protein: CASSQAGNEAFF.

In its sample, this clonotype was seen many times. The rearrangement uses TRBV24-1 and TRBJ1-5; no definite D call. With 5 bases removed from V and 6 bases from J, the gap between germline ends came to 7 bases. The CDR3 sequence is 12 residues long. Germline loops: CDR1 KGHDR, CDR2 SFDVKD. CDR3 region: CATSGSGQPQHF. For the CDR3, the DNA is TGTGCCACCAGTGGATCAGGTCAGCCCCAGCATTTT.

By share, this clonotype counts as medium-sized (0.01 to 0.1%). The V call is TRBV7-6, the J call TRBJ2-3; the match to TRBD2 covers 10 bases. V lost 1 base to trimming and J lost 3 bases; unmatched junction nucleotides: 7. This CDR3 spans 17 amino acids. The germline V gene has CDR1 SGHVS and CDR2 FNYEAQ. The CDR3 nucleotides read TGTGCCAGCAGCTTAGAGACGGGACTAGCGTTGACAGATACGCAGTATTTT. Translated: CASSLETGLALTDTQYF.

This clonotype was picked up a small number of times. The DNA for the CDR3 is TGTGCCAGCAGCCCGCGGGTCCCCTACAATGAGCAGTTCTTC. Translation gives CASSPRVPYNEQFF. This chain joins TRBV14 and TRBJ2-1, with D possibly matching TRBD2 (5 bases). The CDR3 is 14 amino acids. V was cut by 4 bases and J by 2 bases, with 9 bases left in between. Germline CDR1 reads SGHDN; CDR2 reads FVKESK.

This clonotype has only a few counts. The chain recombines TRBV6-1 with TRBJ1-1; possibly TRBD1 for D (5 bases). The CDR3 is made up of 15 amino acids. V was pared by 3 bases and J by 5 bases, with 16 bases between. Germline V gene sequence: CDR1 MNHNS, CDR2 SASEGT. The chain's CDR3 is CASSEADSFQTEAFF. CDR3 nucleotides: TGTGCCAGCAGTGAGGCCGACAGCTTTCAGACTGAAGCTTTCTTT.

This clonotype was observed a few times. V usage is TRBV4-3 and J usage is TRBJ2-5; D perhaps matches TRBD2 (5 bases). The CDR3 length is 13 residues. Deletions cut 5 bases from V and 5 bases from J, with 12 bases between. CDR1 and CDR2 from the germline V gene are LGHNA and YSLEER. In nucleotides, the CDR3 is TGCGCCAGCAGCACACTAGTAGGCGAGACCCAGTACTTC. Translation gives CASSTLVGETQYF.

V gene TRBV5-4 combines with J gene TRBJ1-1; D is unclear. Between the trimmed V and J ends, which lost 2 bases and 4 bases, there was a span of 9 bases. The CDR3 covers 13 residues. The germline CDR1 and CDR2 sequences are SGHNT and YYREEE (reference sequence). In DNA, the CDR3 is TGTGCCAGCAGCTTATGGGGTAGCACTGAAGCTTTCTTT. This gives the protein CASSLWGSTEAFF.

This chain links TRBV3-1 with TRBJ2-2; possible D gene TRBD2, 6 bases. With 4 bases removed from V and 4 bases from J, the gap between germline ends came to 19 bases. Germline CDR1 LGHDT, CDR2 YNNKEL (reference sequence). The CDR3 has 17 amino acids. CDR3 bases: TGTGCCAGCAGCCCGGACGGATGGGGTAGCGGCACCGGGGAGCTGTTTTTT. Protein product: CASSPDGWGSGTGELFF. Drawing the rest from reference TRBV3-1 and TRBJ2-2, the complete variable domain is DTAVSQTPKYLVTQMGNDKSIKCEQNLGHDTMYWYKQDSKKFLKIMFSYNNKELIINETVPNRFSPKSPDKAHLNLHINSLELGDSAVYFCASSPDGWGSGTGELFFGEGSRLTVL.

V is TRBV27 and J is TRBJ2-7; D assignment may be TRBD1 or TRBD2 (5 bases each). The CDR3 loop spans 15 amino acids. V lost 3 bases and J 2 bases, leaving 14 bases between the germline ends. The germline V gene has CDR1 MNHEY and CDR2 SMNVEV (reference sequence). CDR3 nucleotide sequence: TGTGCCAGCAGTTTGCAGGGACGATACCCCTACGAGCAGTACTTC. It translates to CASSLQGRYPYEQYF.

V usage is TRBV30 and J usage is TRBJ1-4, with D possibly matching TRBD1 (6 bases). Trimming cost V 3 bases and J 8 bases, with 19 bases left between them. This CDR3 has 15 amino acids. CDR1 is GTSNPN and CDR2 is SVGIG in the germline V gene (reference sequence). The CDR3 nucleotides read TGTGCCTGGAGCGGATCCACAGGGAGAGTGGAAAAACTGTTTTTT. Its protein product is CAWSGSTGRVEKLFF.

Within the sample, this clonotype is medium-sized. The chain has TRBV9 and TRBJ2-2; D unclear. The CDR3 covers 14 residues. CDR1 is SGDLS and CDR2 is YYNGEE in the germline V gene. V was shortened by 0 bases and J by 3 bases, with 6 bases between the two germline ends. CDR3: CASSVGGDTGELFF. The CDR3 nucleotides are TGTGCCAGCAGCGTAGGAGGAGACACCGGGGAGCTGTTTTTT. The full variable domain, its missing parts supplied by reference TRBV9 and TRBJ2-2, is DSGVTQTPKHLITATGQRVTLRCSPRSGDLSVYWYQQSLDQGLQFLIQYYNGEERAKGNILERFSAQQFPDLHSELNLSSLELGDSALYFCASSVGGDTGELFFGEGSRLTVL.